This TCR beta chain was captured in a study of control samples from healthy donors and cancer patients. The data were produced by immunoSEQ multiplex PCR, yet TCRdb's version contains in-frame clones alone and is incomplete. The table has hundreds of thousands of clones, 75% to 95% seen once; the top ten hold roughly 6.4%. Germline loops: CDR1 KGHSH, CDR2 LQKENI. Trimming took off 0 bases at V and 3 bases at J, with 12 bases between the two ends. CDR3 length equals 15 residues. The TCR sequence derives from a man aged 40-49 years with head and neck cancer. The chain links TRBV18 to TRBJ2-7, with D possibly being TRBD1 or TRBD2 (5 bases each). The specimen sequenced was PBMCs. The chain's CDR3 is CASSPPGTVFYEQYF. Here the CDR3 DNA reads TGTGCCAGCTCACCACCCGGGACGGTTTTCTACGAGCAGTACTTC.